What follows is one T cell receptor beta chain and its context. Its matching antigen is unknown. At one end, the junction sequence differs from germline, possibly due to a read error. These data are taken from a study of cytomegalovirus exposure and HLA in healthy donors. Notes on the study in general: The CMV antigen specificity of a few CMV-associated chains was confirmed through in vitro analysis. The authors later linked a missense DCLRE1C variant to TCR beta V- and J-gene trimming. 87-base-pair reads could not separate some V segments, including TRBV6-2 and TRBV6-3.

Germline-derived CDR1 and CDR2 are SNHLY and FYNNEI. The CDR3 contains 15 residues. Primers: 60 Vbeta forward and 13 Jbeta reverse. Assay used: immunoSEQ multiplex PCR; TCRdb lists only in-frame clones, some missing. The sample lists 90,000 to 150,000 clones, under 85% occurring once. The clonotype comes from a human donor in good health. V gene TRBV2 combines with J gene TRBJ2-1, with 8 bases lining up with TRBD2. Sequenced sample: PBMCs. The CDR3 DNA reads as TGTGCCAGCAGTCAAGCGGGAGTGACGGGCAATGAGCAGTTCTTC. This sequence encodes CASSQAGVTGNEQFF.